The clone carrying this T cell receptor (beta chain) was seen many times. Its antigen is undetermined. Indicated time point: pre-sensitization, week 0. Described treatment: therapeutic diphenylcyclopropenone sensitization with weekly scalp DPC. The entry originates in a study of human T cells and chemical hapten exposure. Study as a whole: The sensitizing agent was 2% DPC, placed on around 2 cm by around 2 cm of upper inner arm skin. Patches that contained 0.01% DPC were applied to the upper back and read at 6 days.

Germline loops: CDR1 SQVTM, CDR2 ANQGSEA. The V gene lost 7 bases and the J gene lost 1 base, with 13 bases spanning the gap. The CDR3 covers 14 residues. Individual cDNA molecules had unique molecular identifiers attached to them by the library. Each CDR3 protein gets one entry after TCRdb re-called the RACE reads with MiXCR. The sample shows about 380,000 distinct CDR3 sequences, approximately 5.1% of them seen only once. Study results and limitations: Given that the donors had alopecia, their immune response may differ from that seen in healthy people.

This sample comprised whole blood, obtained in connection with sensitization to the hapten diphenylcyclopropenone (DPC). This clonotype originated in a woman aged 45-65 years with alopecia areata. Some clones in this sample may be carry-over from other donors' samples. J is TRBJ2-2 and V is TRBV29-1; D is possibly TRBD1 (6 bases). The DNA of the CDR3 is TGCAGCGCCTCGGACAGTTTGAACACCGGGGAGCTGTTTTTT. This encodes CSASDSLNTGELFF.